This T cell receptor (beta chain) was found in a study of blood T cell repertoires in COVID-19. V was cut by 2 bases and J by 8 bases, with 12 bases left in between. Germline V lookup: CDR1 MGHDK, CDR2 SYGVNS. The CDR3 has 13 amino acids. The assay was immunoSEQ multiplex PCR, and TCRdb's table has in-frame clones only and misses some. This table has over 200,000 clones, around nine tenths appearing once. Enrolled during active infection, Seattle patients were then followed longitudinally. The clonotype originates from a man in his 60s with COVID-19, enrolled during active disease. This chain uses TRBV25-1 with TRBJ1-2; perhaps TRBD1 as D (5 bases). Sequences were obtained from peripheral blood. CDR3 protein: CASSEEARGGYTF. DNA of the CDR3: TGTGCCAGCAGTGAAGAAGCAAGGGGAGGCTACACCTTC.